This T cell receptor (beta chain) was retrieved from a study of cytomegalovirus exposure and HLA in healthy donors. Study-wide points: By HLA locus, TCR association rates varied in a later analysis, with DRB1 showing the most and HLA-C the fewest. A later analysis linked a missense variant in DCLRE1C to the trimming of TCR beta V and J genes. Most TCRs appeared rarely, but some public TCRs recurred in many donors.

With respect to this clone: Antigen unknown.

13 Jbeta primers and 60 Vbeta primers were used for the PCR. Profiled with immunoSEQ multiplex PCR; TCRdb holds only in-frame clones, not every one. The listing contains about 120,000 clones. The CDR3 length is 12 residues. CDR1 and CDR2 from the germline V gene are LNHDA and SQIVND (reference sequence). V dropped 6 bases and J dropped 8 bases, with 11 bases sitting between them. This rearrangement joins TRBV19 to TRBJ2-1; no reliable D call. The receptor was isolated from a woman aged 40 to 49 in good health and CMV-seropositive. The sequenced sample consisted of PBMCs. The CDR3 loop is CASSPQTDEQFF. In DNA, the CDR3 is TGTGCCAGTAGCCCTCAAACGGATGAGCAGTTCTTC.